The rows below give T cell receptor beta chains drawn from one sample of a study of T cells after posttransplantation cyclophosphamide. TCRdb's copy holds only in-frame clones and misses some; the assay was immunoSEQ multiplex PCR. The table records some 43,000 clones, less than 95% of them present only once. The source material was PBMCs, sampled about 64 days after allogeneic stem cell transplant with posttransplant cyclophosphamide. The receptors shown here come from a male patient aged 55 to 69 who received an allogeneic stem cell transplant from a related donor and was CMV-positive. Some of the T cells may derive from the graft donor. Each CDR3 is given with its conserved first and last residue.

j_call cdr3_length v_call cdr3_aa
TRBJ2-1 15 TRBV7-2 CASSSRTGGHNEQFF
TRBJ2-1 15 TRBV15 CATSIGSSGRNEQFF
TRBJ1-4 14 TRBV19 CASSIYDRDEKLFF
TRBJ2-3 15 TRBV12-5 CASGLGPGGRDTQYF
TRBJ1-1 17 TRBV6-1 CASSEYWGYRENTEAFF
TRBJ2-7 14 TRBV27 CASRAWTGDNEQYF
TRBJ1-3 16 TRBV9 CASSVVEGLSGNTIYF
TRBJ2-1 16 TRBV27 CASSLSSGGYPNEQFF
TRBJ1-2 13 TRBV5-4 CASSSGKNYGYTF
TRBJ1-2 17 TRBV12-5 CASGLVISGTGDYGYTF
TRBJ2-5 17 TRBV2 CASSVRLQGILLETQYF
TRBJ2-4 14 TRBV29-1 CSIESRGASSIQYF
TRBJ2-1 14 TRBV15 CATGDRSSYNEQFF